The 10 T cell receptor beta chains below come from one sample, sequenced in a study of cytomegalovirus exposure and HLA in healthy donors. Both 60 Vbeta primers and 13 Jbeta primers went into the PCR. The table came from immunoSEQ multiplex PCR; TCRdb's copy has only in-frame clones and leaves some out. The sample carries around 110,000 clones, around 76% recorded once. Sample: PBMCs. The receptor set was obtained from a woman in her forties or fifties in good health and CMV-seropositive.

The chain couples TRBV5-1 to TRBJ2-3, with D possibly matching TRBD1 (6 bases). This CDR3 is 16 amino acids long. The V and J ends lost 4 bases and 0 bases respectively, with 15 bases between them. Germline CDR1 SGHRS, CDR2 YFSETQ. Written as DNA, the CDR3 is TGCGCCAGCAGCCTAAATGGACAGACGAGCACAGATACGCAGTATTTT. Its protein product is CASSLNGQTSTDTQYF. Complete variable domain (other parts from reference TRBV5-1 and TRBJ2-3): KAGVTQTPRYLIKTRGQQVTLSCSPISGHRSVSWYQQTPGQGLQFLFEYFSETQRNKGNFPGRFSGRQFSNSRSEMNVSTLELGDSALYLCASSLNGQTSTDTQYFGPGTRLTVL.

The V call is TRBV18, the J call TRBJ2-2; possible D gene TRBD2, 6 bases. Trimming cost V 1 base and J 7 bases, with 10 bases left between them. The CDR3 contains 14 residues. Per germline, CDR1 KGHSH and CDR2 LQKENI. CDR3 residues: CASSPLSEGGELFF. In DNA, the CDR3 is TGTGCCAGCTCACCACTGTCGGAGGGCGGGGAGCTGTTTTTT.

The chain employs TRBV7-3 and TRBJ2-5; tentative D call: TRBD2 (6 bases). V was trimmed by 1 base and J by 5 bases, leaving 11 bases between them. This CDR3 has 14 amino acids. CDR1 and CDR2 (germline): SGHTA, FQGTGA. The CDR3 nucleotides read TGTGCCAGCAGCTTAAGGGCGGGGACGGAGACCCAGTACTTC. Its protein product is CASSLRAGTETQYF.

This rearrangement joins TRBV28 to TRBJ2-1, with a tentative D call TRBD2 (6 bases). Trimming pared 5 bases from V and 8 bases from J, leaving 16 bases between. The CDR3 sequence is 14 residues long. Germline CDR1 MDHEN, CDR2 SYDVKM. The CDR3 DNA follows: TGTGCCAGCAGTCTCCGACTAGGAGGAGATGAGCAGTTCTTC. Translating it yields CASSLRLGGDEQFF.

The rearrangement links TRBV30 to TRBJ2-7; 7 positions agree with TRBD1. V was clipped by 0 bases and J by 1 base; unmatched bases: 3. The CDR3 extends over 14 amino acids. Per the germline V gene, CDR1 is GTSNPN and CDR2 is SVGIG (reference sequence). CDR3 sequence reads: CAWSVPGQSYEQYF. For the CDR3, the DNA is TGTGCCTGGAGTGTCCCGGGACAGTCCTACGAGCAGTACTTC.

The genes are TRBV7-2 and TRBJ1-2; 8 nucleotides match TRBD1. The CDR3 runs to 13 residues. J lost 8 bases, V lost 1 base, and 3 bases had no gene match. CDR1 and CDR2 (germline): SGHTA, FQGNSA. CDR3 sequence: CASSLGRGHGYTF. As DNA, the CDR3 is TGTGCCAGCAGCTTAGGCAGGGGGCACGGCTACACCTTC.

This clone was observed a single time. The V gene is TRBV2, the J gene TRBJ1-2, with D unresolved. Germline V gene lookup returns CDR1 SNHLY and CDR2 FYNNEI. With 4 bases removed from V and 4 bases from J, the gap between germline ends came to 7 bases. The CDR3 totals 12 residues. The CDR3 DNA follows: TGTGCCAGCAGTGCCGTCCTCTATGGCTACACCTTC. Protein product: CASSAVLYGYTF.

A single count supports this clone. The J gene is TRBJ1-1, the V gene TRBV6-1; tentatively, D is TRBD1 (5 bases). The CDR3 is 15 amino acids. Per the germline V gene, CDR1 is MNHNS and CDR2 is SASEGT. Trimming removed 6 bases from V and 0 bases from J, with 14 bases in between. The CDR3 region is CASRSQTVMNTEAFF. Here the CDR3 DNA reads TGTGCCAGCAGAAGCCAGACAGTTATGAACACTGAAGCTTTCTTT.

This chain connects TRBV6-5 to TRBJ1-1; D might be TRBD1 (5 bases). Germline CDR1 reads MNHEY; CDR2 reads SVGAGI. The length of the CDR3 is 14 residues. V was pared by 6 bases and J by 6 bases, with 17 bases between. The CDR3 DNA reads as TGTGCCAGCAGGCCCCCTCAGGGCGGGGCTGAAGCTTTCTTT. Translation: CASRPPQGGAEAFF.

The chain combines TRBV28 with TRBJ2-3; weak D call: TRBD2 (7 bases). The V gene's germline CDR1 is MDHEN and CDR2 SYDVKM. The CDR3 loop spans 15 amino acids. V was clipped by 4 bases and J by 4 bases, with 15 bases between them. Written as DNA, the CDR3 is TGTGCCAGCAGTTCCCCGGGGGGCCGGGCAGATACGCAGTATTTT. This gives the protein CASSSPGGRADTQYF.